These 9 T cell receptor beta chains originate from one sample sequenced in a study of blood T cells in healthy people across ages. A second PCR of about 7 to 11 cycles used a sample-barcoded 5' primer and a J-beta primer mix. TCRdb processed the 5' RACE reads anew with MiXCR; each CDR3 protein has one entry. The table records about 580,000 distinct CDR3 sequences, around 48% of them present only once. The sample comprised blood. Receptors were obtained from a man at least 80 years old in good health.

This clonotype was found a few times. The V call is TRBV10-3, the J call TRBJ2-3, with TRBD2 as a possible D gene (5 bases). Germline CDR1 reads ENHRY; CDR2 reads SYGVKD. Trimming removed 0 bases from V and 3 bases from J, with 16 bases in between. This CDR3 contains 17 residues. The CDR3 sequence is CAISESRAALGTDTQYF. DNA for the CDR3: TGTGCCATCAGTGAGTCTAGAGCGGCTCTCGGTACAGATACGCAGTATTTT.

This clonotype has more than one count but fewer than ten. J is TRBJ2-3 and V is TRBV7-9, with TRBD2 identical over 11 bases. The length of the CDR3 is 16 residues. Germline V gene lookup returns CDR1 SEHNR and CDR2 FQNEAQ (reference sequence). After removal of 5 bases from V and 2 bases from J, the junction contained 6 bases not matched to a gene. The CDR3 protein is CASSPGTSGDTDTQYF. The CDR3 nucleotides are TGTGCCAGCAGCCCCGGGACTAGCGGTGACACAGATACGCAGTATTTT.

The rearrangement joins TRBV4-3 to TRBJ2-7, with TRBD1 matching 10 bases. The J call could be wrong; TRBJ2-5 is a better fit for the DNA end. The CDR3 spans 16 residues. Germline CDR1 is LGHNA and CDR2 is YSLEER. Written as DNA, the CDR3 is TGCGCCAGCAGCCAAGATATGGGACAGGGGTACGAGACCCAGTACTTC. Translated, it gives CASSQDMGQGYETQYF.

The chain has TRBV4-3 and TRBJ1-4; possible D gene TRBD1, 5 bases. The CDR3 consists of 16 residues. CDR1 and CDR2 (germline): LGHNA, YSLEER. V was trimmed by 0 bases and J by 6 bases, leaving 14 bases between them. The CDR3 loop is CASSQDAAGRDEKLFF. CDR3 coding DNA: TGCGCCAGCAGCCAAGACGCCGCGGGGCGGGATGAAAAACTGTTTTTT.

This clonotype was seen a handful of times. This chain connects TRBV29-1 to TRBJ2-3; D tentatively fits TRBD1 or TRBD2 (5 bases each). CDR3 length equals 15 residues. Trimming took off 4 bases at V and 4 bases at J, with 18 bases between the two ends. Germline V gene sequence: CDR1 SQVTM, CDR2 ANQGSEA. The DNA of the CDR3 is TGCAGCGTTGGAGGGGAAGTGTTTATTGCAGATACGCAGTATTTT. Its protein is CSVGGEVFIADTQYF.

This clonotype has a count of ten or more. DNA of the CDR3: TGTGCCAGCAGTTACAGGTCCGGAGGGACTAGGGACAATGAGCAGTTCTTC. It codes for CASSYRSGGTRDNEQFF. This chain joins TRBV6-6 and TRBJ2-1; 8 bases fit TRBD2. Germline V lookup: CDR1 MNHNY, CDR2 SVGAGI (reference sequence). V was clipped by 2 bases and J by 5 bases; unmatched bases: 11. The CDR3 runs to 17 residues.

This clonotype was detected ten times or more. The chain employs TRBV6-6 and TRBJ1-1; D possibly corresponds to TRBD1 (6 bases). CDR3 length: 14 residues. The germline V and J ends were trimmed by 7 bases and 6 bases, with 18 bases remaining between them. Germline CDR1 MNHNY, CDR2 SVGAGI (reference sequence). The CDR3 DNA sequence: TGTGCCAGCAACTCGGCAGGGGATATCGCTGAAGCTTTCTTT. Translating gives CASNSAGDIAEAFF.

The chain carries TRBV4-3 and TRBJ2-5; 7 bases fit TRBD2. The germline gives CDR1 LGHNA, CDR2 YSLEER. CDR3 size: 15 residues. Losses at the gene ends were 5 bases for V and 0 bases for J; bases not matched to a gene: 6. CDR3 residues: CASSILGGYQETQYF. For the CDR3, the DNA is TGCGCCAGCAGCATTCTCGGGGGGTACCAAGAGACCCAGTACTTC.

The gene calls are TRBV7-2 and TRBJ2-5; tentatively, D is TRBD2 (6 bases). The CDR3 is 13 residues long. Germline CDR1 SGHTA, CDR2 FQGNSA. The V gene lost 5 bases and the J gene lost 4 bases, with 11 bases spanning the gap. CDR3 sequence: CASSTTSLETQYF. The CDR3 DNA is TGTGCCAGCAGCACGACTAGTCTAGAGACCCAGTACTTC.